One and the same sample provided the 13 T cell receptor beta chains below, sequenced in a study of T cell repertoires in cytomegalovirus infection. In TCRdb, the reads were re-called with MiXCR into one record per CDR3 protein. The table shows under 250,000 distinct CDR3 sequences, with 10% to 15% occurring only once. The sequenced sample was PBMCs. Receptors were obtained from a human donor in good health (CMV status not recorded). Some clones in this sample may be carry-over from other donors' samples.

This clonotype was counted between two and nine times. J is TRBJ2-5 and V is TRBV20-1, with 10 bases fitting TRBD1. V was clipped by 6 bases and J by 3 bases; unmatched bases: 13. This CDR3 is 16 amino acids long. Germline lookup yields CDR1 DFQATT and CDR2 SNEGSKA (reference sequence). In nucleotides, the CDR3 is TGCAGTGCAAGAAAATCGACAGGGGGCATCGAAGAGACCCAGTACTTC. Its translation: CSARKSTGGIEETQYF.

This chain joins TRBV9 and TRBJ2-2; D may be TRBD2 (6 bases). In germline, CDR1 is SGDLS, CDR2 YYNGEE. The V end lost 1 base, the J end lost 3 bases, and 13 bases lay between the germline ends. The CDR3 is 16 residues long. The CDR3 is CASSVFGRGDTGELFF. As DNA, the CDR3 is TGTGCCAGCAGCGTATTCGGGAGAGGGGACACCGGGGAGCTGTTTTTT.

The CDR3 bases are TGCGCCAGCGCACCCATCGTCTCTGGGGCCAACGTCCTGACTTTC. Residues: CASAPIVSGANVLTF. V gene TRBV5-1 combines with J gene TRBJ2-6, with no clear D. From germline, CDR1 is SGHRS and CDR2 YFSETQ. With 7 bases removed from V and 0 bases from J, the gap between germline ends came to 11 bases. The CDR3 extends over 15 amino acids. Full variable domain (rest looked up from reference TRBV5-1 and TRBJ2-6): KAGVTQTPRYLIKTRGQQVTLSCSPISGHRSVSWYQQTPGQGLQFLFEYFSETQRNKGNFPGRFSGRQFSNSRSEMNVSTLELGDSALYLCASAPIVSGANVLTFGAGSRLTVL.

This clonotype was counted at least ten times. The chain is built from TRBV7-2 and TRBJ1-5; 7 bases map to TRBD1. Germline V CDR1 and CDR2: SGHTA, FQGNSA. The CDR3 consists of 14 residues. V shed 5 bases and J 7 bases; nucleotides not matched to a gene: 8. The chain's CDR3 is CASSPDRAYQPQHF. Here the CDR3 DNA reads TGTGCCAGCAGCCCCGACAGGGCGTACCAGCCCCAGCATTTT.

At least ten counts were recorded for this clonotype. The chain joins TRBV7-2 to TRBJ2-3, with D maybe TRBD1 (6 bases). This CDR3 spans 16 amino acids. Per the germline V gene, CDR1 is SGHTA and CDR2 is FQGNSA. V gave up 6 bases and J gave up 3 bases, with 19 bases separating them. The CDR3 DNA sequence: TGTGCCAGCAGTTGGGGGCTAGGTGAGGGGACAGATACGCAGTATTTT. Protein: CASSWGLGEGTDTQYF.

This clonotype was detected many times. The chain carries TRBV9 and TRBJ1-1; D is possibly TRBD1 (5 bases). Germline assignment: CDR1 SGDLS and CDR2 YYNGEE. Trimming pared 3 bases from V and 0 bases from J, leaving 12 bases between. CDR3 length: 15 amino acids. The CDR3 DNA reads as TGTGCCAGCAGCGCGTCGTGGGGGATGAACACTGAAGCTTTCTTT. As protein: CASSASWGMNTEAFF.

Ten or more counts support this clonotype. The chain recombines TRBV12-5 with TRBJ1-5; 8 bases are shared with TRBD1. This CDR3 region has 16 residues. Germline V gene lookup returns CDR1 LGHNT and CDR2 FRNRAP. The V gene end was trimmed by 6 bases and the J gene end by 2 bases; junction bases not matched to a gene: 9. The CDR3 loop is CASGAGQGSGNQPQHF. The CDR3 region has the DNA TGTGCTAGTGGCGCTGGACAGGGCTCGGGCAATCAGCCCCAGCATTTT.

V and J are TRBV2 and TRBJ1-2; tentative D call: TRBD1 (5 bases). The CDR3 runs 12 residues. Trimming took 8 bases from V and 8 from J, leaving 15 bases between them. CDR1 is SNHLY, CDR2 FYNNEI, per germline. The CDR3 protein is CASARETIGYTF. CDR3 bases: TGTGCCAGCGCCAGGGAAACAATCGGCTACACCTTC.

A few counts support this clonotype. The V gene is TRBV19, the J gene TRBJ2-5, with TRBD1 identical over 8 bases. The germline V gene has CDR1 LNHDA and CDR2 SQIVND (reference sequence). CDR3 length: 12 amino acids. V gave up 8 bases and J gave up 5 bases; unmatched junction bases: 4. CDR3 protein: CASGTGGETQYF. In DNA, the CDR3 is TGTGCCAGTGGAACAGGGGGGGAGACCCAGTACTTC.

There are many counts of this clonotype. The V call is TRBV7-2, the J call TRBJ2-5; TRBD1 or TRBD2 may be the D gene (6 bases each). Germline assignment: CDR1 SGHTA and CDR2 FQGNSA. Trimming left V 5 bases short and J 0 bases short, with 13 bases between. The CDR3 sequence is 15 residues long. The CDR3 sequence: CASSQQGLNQETQYF. In DNA, the CDR3 is TGTGCCAGCAGCCAACAGGGACTCAACCAAGAGACCCAGTACTTC.

This rearrangement joins TRBV19 to TRBJ2-1; the D gene is possibly TRBD1 (5 bases). V was cut by 3 bases and J by 15 bases, with 12 bases left in between. The CDR3 is 11 residues long. Germline V lookup: CDR1 LNHDA, CDR2 SQIVND (reference sequence). In nucleotides, the CDR3 is TGTGCCAGTAGTATCGACAGACTCTTGTTCTTC. Translating gives CASSIDRLLFF.

The chain has TRBV5-1 and TRBJ2-1; TRBD1 matches 9 bases. CDR3 size: 15 residues. Germline trimming cut 6 bases from V and 8 bases from J; bases unmatched to any gene: 12. The V gene's germline CDR1 is SGHRS and CDR2 YFSETQ. CDR3 in amino acids: CASTRTGTGRDEQFF. DNA for the CDR3: TGCGCCAGCACCCGGACGGGGACAGGGAGGGATGAGCAGTTCTTC.

At least ten counts were recorded for this clonotype. The chain has TRBV12-3 or TRBV12-4 and TRBJ2-7, with 11 bases that match TRBD2. This CDR3 contains 14 residues. V shed 5 bases and J 5 bases; nucleotides not matched to a gene: 5. The CDR3 DNA follows: TGTGCCAGCAGTCTCGGGACTAGCGGAGACGAGCAGTACTTC. Translating gives CASSLGTSGDEQYF.